This T cell receptor (beta chain) emerged from a study of T cell responses to AZD1222 COVID-19 vaccine. The study, taken as a whole, reports: Targeting of unmutated variant regions was reportedly seen in nearly half of spike-specific TCRs. Clonal diversity may have been underestimated, and the donors were mostly white British, with more females than males. Across spike, vaccine-associated CD4 TCRs were found, dominant at 160-218 and 743-854.

Repertoires were generated with immunoSEQ multiplex PCR, while TCRdb's copy carries only in-frame clones and drops some. Of over 120,000 clones listed, around 92% were seen once; the top ten hold roughly 3.3%. On this clone: As yet, its antigen is unknown.

Losses at the gene ends were 4 bases for V and 3 bases for J; bases not matched to a gene: 0. This CDR3 contains 12 residues. The germline V gene has CDR1 SNHLY and CDR2 FYNNEI. This sequence was found in an adult who received the AZD1222 COVID-19 vaccine. The sequencing here drew on peripheral blood, taken 28 days after the second AZD1222 dose. V and J are TRBV2 and TRBJ2-7, with TRBD1 matching 7 bases. For the CDR3, the DNA is TGTGCCAGCAGTGGACAGGGCTACGAGCAGTACTTC. This encodes CASSGQGYEQYF.